This T cell receptor beta chain was identified during a study of shared clonotypes between healthy human individuals. Regarding the study as a whole: On the whole, naive subsets had larger estimated richness than memory subsets had.

V shed 3 bases and J 1 base; nucleotides not matched to a gene: 3. The CDR3 is 14 residues long. Germline V lookup: CDR1 ENHRY, CDR2 SYGVKD. Produced via immunoSEQ multiplex PCR; TCRdb's table is partial and in-frame only. The top ten hold roughly 1.2% of the sample, which has over a million clones, approximately 97% seen once. Remarks on this clone: Its antigen is currently unknown.

Specimen: naive CD4+ T cells sorted from blood. The subset is: CD45RA+ positively selected. The chain uses TRBV10-3 and TRBJ2-7, with 7 bases lining up with TRBD1. This TCR was recovered from a young man in good health. For the CDR3, the DNA is TGTGCCATCAGTGACGAGACAGGGTCCTACGAGCAGTACTTC. Translation gives CAISDETGSYEQYF.